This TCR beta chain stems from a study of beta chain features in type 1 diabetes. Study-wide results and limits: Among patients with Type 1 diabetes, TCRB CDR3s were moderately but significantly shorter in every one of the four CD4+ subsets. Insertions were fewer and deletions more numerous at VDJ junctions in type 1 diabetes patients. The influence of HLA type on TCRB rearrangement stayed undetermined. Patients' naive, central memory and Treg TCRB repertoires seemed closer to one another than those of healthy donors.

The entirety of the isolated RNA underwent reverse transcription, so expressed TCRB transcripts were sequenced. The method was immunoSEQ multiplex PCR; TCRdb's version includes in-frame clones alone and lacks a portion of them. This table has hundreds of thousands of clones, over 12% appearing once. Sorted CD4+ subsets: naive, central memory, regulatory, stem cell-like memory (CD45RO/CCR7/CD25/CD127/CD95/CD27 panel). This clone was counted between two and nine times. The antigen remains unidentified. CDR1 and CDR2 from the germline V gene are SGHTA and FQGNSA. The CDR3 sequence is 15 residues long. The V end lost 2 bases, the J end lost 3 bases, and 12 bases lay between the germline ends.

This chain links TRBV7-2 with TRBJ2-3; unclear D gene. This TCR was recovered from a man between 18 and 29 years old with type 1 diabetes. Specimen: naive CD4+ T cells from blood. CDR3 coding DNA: TGTGCCAGCAGCTTATGGGTTTTGGGGACAGATACGCAGTATTTT. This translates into CASSLWVLGTDTQYF.